The entry below describes one TCR beta chain. The antigen remains undetermined. The CDR3 totals 14 residues. The germline gives CDR1 GTSNPN, CDR2 SVGIG (reference sequence). V gave up 2 bases and J gave up 8 bases; unmatched junction bases: 11. TCRdb passed the RT-PCR reads through MiXCR, listing each CDR3 protein once. The repertoire consists of over 800,000 distinct CDR3 sequences, with around 21% occurring once and the leading ten covering approximately 10%. The data derive from a study of response to subunit inactivated influenza vaccine. Findings and caveats of the study: It was suggested by the authors that few new T cells are recruited by each seasonal influenza vaccination.

This material consisted of PBMCs from blood, taken around 5 days after vaccination. J is TRBJ1-2 and V is TRBV30, with 7 bases fitting TRBD1. This TCR derives from a man aged 45 to 65 who received an inactivated influenza vaccine. CDR3 in DNA: TGTGCCTGGAGTTTACAGGGGCAGGGTCAGGGCTACACCTTC. Protein product: CAWSLQGQGQGYTF. Full variable domain (remainder filled in from reference TRBV30 and TRBJ1-2): SQTIHQWPATLVQPVGSPLSLECTVEGTSNPNLYWYRQAAGRGLQLLFYSVGIGQISSEVPQNLSASRPQDRQFILSSKKLLLSDSGFYLCAWSLQGQGQGYTFGSGTRLTVV.